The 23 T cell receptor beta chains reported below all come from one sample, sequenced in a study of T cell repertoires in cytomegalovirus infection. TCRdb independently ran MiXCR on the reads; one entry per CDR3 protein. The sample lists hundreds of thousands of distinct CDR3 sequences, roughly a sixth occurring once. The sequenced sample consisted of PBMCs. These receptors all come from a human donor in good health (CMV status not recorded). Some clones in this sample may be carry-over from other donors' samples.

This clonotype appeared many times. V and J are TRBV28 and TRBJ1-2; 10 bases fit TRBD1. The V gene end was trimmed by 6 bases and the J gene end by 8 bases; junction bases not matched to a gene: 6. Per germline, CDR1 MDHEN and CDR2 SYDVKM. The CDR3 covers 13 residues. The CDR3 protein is CASSSQTGGGYTF. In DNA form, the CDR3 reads TGTGCCAGCAGCTCCCAGACAGGGGGCGGCTACACCTTC.

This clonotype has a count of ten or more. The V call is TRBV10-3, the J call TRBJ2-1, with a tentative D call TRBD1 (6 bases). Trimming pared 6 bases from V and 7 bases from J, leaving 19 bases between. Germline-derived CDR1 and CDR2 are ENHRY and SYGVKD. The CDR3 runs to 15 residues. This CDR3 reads CAISLRDTLLNEQFF. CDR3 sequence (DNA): TGTGCCATCAGCCTCAGGGACACACTTCTGAATGAGCAGTTCTTC.

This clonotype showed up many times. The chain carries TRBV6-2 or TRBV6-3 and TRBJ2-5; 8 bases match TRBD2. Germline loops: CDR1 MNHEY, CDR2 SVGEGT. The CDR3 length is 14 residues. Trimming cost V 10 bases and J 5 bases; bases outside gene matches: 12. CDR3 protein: CATRRIAGMETQYF. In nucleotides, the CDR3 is TGTGCCACCCGAAGGATAGCGGGGATGGAGACCCAGTACTTC.

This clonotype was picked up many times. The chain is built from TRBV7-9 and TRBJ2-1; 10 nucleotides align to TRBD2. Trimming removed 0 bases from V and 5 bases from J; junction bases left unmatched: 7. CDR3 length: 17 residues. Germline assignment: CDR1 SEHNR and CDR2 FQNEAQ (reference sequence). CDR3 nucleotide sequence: TGTGCCAGCAGCTTAGCGGACTTAGCGGGGGGCCACAATGAGCAGTTCTTC. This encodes CASSLADLAGGHNEQFF.

The CDR3: CASSFLGSNYGYTF. CDR3 DNA: TGTGCCAGCAGTTTCCTCGGGTCCAACTATGGCTACACCTTC. This chain uses TRBV28 with TRBJ1-2; D ambiguous. From germline, CDR1 is MDHEN and CDR2 SYDVKM. Trimming took 3 bases from V and 2 from J, leaving 10 bases between them. There are 14 residues in the CDR3.

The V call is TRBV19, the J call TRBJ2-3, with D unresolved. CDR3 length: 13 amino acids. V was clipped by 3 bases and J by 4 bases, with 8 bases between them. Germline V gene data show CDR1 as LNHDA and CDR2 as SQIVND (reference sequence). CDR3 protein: CASSMAGADTQYF. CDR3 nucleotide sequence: TGTGCCAGTAGTATGGCAGGAGCAGATACGCAGTATTTT.

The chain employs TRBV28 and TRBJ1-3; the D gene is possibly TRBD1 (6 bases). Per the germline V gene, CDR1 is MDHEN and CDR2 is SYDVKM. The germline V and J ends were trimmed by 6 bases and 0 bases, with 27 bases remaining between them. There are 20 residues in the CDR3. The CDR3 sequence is CASSYFGGGATSSSGNTIYF. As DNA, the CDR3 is TGTGCCAGCAGCTACTTTGGGGGGGGGGCGACTTCTAGCTCTGGAAACACCATATATTTT.

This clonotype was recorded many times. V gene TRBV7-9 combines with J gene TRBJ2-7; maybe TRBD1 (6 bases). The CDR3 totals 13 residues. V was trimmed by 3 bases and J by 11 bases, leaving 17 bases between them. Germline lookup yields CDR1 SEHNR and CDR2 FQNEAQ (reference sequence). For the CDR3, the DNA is TGTGCCAGCAGCTTTTCCTCACAGGGTGAAAAGTACTTC. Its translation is CASSFSSQGEKYF.

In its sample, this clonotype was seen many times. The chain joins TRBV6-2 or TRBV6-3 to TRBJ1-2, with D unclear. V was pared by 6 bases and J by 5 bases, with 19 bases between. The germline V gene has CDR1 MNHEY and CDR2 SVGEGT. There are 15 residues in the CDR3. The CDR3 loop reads CASSYTPGGDYGYTF. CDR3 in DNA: TGTGCCAGCAGCTATACACCGGGAGGAGATTATGGCTACACCTTC.

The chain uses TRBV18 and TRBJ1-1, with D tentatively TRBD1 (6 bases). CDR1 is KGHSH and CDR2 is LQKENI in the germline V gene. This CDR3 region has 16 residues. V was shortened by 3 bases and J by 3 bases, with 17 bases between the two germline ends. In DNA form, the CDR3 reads TGTGCCAGCTCACCCATACAGGGATCGAGAGACACTGAAGCTTTCTTT. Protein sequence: CASSPIQGSRDTEAFF.

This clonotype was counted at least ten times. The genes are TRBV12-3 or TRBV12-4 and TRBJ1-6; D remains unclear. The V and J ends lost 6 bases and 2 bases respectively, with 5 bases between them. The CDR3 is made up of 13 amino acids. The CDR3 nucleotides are TGTGCCAGCAGCCTGACCTATAATTCACCCCTCCACTTT. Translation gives CASSLTYNSPLHF.

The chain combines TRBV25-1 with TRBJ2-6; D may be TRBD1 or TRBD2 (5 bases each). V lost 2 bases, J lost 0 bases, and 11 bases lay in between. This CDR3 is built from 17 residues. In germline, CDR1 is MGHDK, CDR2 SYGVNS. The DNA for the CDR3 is TGTGCCAGCAGTGAACCGGGGCCTAGCTCTGGGGCCAACGTCCTGACTTTC. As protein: CASSEPGPSSGANVLTF.

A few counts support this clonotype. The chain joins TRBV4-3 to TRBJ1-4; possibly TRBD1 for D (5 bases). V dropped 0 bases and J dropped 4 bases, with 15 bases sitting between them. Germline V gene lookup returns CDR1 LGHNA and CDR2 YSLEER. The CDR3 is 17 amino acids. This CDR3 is CASSQEVPGQGNEKLFF. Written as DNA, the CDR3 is TGCGCCAGCAGCCAAGAGGTTCCAGGGCAGGGTAATGAAAAACTGTTTTTT.

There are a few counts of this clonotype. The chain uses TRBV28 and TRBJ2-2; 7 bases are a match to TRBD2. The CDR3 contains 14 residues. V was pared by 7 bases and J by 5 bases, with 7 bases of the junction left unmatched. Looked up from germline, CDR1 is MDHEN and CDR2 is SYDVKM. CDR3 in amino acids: CASTEAGGTGELFF. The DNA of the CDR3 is TGTGCCAGCACCGAAGCCGGGGGGACCGGGGAGCTGTTTTTT. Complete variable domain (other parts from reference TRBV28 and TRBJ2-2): DVKVTQSSRYLVKRTGEKVFLECVQDMDHENMFWYRQDPGLGLRLIYFSYDVKMKEKGDIPEGYSVSREKKERFSLILESASTNQTSMYLCASTEAGGTGELFFGEGSRLTVL.

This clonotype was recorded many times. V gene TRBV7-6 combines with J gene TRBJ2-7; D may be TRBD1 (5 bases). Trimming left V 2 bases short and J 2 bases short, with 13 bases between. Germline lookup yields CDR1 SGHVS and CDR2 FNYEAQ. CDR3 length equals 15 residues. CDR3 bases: TGTGCCAGCAGCTTATGGGTAGGGGCAACCTACGAGCAGTACTTC. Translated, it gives CASSLWVGATYEQYF.

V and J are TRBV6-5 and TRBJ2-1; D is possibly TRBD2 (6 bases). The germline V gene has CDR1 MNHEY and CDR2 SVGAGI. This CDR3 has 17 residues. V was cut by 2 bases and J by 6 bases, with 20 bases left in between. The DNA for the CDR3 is TGTGCCAGCAGTTACGGGGGACTTACCTCTGGGGCCAATGAGCAGTTCTTC. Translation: CASSYGGLTSGANEQFF.

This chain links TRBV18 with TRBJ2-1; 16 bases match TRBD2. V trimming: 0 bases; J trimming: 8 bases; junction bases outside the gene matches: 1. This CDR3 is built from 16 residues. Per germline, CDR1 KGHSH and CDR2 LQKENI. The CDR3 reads CASSPPGTSGGDEQFF. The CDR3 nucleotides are TGTGCCAGCTCACCACCCGGGACTAGCGGGGGGGATGAGCAGTTCTTC. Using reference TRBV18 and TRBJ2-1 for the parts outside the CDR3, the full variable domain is NAGVMQNPRHLVRRRGQEARLRCSPMKGHSHVYWYRQLPEEGLKFMVYLQKENIIDESGMPKERFSAEFPKEGPSILRIQQVVRGDSAAYFCASSPPGTSGGDEQFFGPGTRLTVL.

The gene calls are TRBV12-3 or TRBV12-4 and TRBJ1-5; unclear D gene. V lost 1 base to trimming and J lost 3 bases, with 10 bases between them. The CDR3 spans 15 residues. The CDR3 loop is CASSLGPTDNQPQHF. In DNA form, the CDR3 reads TGTGCCAGCAGTTTAGGGCCTACGGACAATCAGCCCCAGCATTTT.

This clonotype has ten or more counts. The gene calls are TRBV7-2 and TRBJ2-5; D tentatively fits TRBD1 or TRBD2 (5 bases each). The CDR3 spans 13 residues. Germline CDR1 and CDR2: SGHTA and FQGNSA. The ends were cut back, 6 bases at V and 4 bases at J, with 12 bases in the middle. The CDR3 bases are TGTGCCAGCAGGGATACCGGGACAGAGACCCAGTACTTC. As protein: CASRDTGTETQYF.

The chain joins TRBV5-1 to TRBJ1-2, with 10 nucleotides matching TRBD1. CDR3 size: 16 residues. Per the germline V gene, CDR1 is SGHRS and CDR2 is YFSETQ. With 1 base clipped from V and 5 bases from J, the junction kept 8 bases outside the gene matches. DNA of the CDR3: TGCGCCAGCAGCTTGCAACCGGGACAGGGGAGTTATGGCTACACCTTC. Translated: CASSLQPGQGSYGYTF.

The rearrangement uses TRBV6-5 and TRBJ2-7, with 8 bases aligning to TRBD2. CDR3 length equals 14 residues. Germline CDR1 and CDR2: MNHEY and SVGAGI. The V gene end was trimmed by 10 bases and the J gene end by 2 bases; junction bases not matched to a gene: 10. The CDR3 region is CATRGGKTPYEQYF. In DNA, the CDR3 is TGTGCCACCCGGGGGGGGAAAACCCCCTACGAGCAGTACTTC.

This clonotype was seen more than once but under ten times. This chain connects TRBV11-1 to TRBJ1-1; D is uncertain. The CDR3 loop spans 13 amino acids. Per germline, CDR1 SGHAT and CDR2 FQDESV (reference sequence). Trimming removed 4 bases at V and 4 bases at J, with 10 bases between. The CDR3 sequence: CASSSNTGTEAFF. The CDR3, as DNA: TGTGCCAGCAGCTCGAACACGGGCACTGAAGCTTTCTTT.

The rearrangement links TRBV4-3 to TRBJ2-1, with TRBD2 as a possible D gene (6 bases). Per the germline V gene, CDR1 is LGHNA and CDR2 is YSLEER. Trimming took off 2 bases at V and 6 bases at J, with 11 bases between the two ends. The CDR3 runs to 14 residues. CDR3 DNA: TGCGCCAGCAGCCAAAGACGGGGGATCAATGAGCAGTTCTTC. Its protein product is CASSQRRGINEQFF.